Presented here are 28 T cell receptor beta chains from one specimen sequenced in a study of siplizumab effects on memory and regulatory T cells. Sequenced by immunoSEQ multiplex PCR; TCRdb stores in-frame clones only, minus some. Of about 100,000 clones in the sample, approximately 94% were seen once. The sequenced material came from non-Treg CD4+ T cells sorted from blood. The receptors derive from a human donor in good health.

This CDR3 reads CASSLRLAGGYTSTDTQYF. CDR3 in DNA: TGCGCCAGCAGCTTGCGTCTAGCGGGAGGTTATACTAGCACAGATACGCAGTATTTT. The chain is built from TRBV5-1 and TRBJ2-3; 11 bases match TRBD2. The V and J ends lost 1 base and 0 bases, in that order; junction bases with no gene match: 10. Germline CDR1 reads SGHRS; CDR2 reads YFSETQ. The CDR3 runs 19 residues.

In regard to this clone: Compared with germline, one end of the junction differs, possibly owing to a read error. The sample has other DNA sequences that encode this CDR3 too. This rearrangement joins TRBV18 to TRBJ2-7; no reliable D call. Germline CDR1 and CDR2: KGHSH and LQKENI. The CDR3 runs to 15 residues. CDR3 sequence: CASSYDLSRSYEQYF. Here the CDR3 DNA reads TGTGCCAGCTCATACGACCTCTCCCGTTCTTACGAACAGTACTTC. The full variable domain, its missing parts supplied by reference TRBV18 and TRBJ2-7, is NAGVMQNPRHLVRRRGQEARLRCSPMKGHSHVYWYRQLPEEGLKFMVYLQKENIIDESGMPKERFSAEFPKEGPSILRIQQVVRGDSAAYFCASSYDLSRSYEQYFGPGTRLTVT.

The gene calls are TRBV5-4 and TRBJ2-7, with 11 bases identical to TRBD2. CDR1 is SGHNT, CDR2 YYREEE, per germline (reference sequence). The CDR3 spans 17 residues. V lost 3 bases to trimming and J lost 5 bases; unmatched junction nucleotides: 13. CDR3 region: CASSSTSGISLGNEQYF. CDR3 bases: TGTGCCAGCAGCTCGACTAGCGGGATTTCTCTAGGCAACGAGCAGTACTTC.

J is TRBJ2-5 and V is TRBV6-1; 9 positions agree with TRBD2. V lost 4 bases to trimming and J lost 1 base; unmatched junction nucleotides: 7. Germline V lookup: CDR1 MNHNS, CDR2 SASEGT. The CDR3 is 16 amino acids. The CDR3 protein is CASSALSGSGQETQYF. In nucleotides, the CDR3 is TGTGCCAGCAGTGCCCTTAGCGGGAGCGGCCAAGAGACCCAGTACTTC.

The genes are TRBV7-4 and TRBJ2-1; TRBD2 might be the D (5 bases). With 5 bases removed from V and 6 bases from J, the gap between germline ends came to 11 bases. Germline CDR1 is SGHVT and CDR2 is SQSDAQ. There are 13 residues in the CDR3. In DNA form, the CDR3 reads TGTGCCAGCAGCACGAAGGACTGCAATGAGCAGTTCTTC. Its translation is CASSTKDCNEQFF.

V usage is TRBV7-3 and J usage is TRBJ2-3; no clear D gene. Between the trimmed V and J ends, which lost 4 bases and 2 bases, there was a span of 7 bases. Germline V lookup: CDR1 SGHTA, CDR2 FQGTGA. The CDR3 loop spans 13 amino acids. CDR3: CASSSMVTDTQYF. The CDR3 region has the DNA TGTGCCAGCAGCTCTATGGTCACAGATACGCAGTATTTT.

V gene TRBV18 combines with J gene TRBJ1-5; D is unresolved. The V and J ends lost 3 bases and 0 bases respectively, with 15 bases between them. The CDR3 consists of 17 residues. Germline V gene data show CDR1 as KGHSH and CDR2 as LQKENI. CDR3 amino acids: CASSPVGGDYSNQPQHF. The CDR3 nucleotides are TGTGCCAGCTCACCGGTGGGCGGTGATTATAGCAATCAGCCCCAGCATTTT. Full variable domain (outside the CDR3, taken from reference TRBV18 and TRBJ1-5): NAGVMQNPRHLVRRRGQEARLRCSPMKGHSHVYWYRQLPEEGLKFMVYLQKENIIDESGMPKERFSAEFPKEGPSILRIQQVVRGDSAAYFCASSPVGGDYSNQPQHFGDGTRLSIL.

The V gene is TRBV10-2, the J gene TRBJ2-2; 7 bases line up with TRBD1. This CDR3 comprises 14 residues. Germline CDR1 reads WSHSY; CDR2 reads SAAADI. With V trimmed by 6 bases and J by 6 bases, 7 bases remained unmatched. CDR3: CASREYRGPGELFF. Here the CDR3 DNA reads TGCGCCAGCAGGGAATACAGGGGTCCCGGGGAGCTGTTTTTT.

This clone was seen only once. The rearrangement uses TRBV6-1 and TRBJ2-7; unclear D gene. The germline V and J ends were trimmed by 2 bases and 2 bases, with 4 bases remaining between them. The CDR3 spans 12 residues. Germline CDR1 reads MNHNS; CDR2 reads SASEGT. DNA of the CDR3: TGTGCCAGCAGTGAAATGACCTACGAGCAGTACTTC. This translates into CASSEMTYEQYF.

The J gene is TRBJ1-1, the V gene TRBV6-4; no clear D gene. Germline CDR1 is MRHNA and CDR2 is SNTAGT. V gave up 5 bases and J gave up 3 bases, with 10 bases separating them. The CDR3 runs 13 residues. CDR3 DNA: TGTGCCAGCAGTTTTCAGTCGGACACTGAAGCTTTCTTT. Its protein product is CASSFQSDTEAFF.

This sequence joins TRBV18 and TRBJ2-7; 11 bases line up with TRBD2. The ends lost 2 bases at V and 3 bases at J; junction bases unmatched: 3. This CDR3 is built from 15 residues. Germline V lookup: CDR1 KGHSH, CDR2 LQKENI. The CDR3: CASSPSTSGVYEQYF. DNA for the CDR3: TGTGCCAGCTCACCATCGACTAGCGGGGTCTACGAGCAGTACTTC.

The CDR3 DNA follows: TGTGCCAGCAGTGCCAGGACAGGGGGCACCGGGGAGCTGTTTTTT. Translated: CASSARTGGTGELFF. The gene calls are TRBV25-1 and TRBJ2-2; 10 nucleotides line up with TRBD1. Trimming at V came to 4 bases and at J to 4 bases, leaving 3 bases not matched to a gene. The CDR3 totals 15 residues. The germline gives CDR1 MGHDK, CDR2 SYGVNS. Using reference TRBV25-1 and TRBJ2-2 for the parts outside the CDR3, the full variable domain is EADIYQTPRYLVIGTGKKITLECSQTMGHDKMYWYQQDPGMELHLIHYSYGVNSTEKGDLSSESTVSRIRTEHFPLTLESARPSHTSQYLCASSARTGGTGELFFGEGSRLTVL.

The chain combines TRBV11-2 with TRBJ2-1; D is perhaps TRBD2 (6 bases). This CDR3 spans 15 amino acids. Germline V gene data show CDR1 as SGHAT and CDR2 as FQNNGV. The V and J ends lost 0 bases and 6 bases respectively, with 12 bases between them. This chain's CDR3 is CASSLERGLSNEQFF. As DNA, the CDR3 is TGTGCCAGCAGCTTAGAGAGGGGACTCAGCAATGAGCAGTTCTTC.

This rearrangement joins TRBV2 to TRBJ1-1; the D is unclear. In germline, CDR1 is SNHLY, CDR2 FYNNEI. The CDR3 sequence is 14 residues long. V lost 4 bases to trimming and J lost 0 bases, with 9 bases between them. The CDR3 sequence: CASSVEQLNTEAFF. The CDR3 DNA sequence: TGTGCCAGCAGTGTAGAACAGTTGAACACTGAAGCTTTCTTT.

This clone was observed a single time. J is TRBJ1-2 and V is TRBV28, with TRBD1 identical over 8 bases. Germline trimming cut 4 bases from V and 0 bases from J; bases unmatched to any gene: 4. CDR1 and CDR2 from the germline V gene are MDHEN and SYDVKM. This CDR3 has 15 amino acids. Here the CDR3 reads CASSSSGGANYGYTF. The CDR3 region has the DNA TGTGCCAGCAGTTCATCAGGGGGCGCTAACTATGGCTACACCTTC.

The DNA of the CDR3 is TGTGCCAGCAGTCCCCTCGGACCGGCATCGTCATCTCAGCCCCAGCATTTT. Its protein is CASSPLGPASSSQPQHF. The chain joins TRBV27 to TRBJ1-5; D is uncertain. Germline V gives CDR1 MNHEY, CDR2 SMNVEV (reference sequence). Trimming pared 5 bases from V and 6 bases from J, leaving 23 bases between. The CDR3 covers 17 residues.

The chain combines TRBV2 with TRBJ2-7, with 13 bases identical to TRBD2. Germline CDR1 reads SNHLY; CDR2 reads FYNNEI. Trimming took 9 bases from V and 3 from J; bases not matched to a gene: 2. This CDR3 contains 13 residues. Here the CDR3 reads CASGTSGIYEQYF. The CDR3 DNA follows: TGTGCCAGTGGGACTAGCGGGATCTACGAGCAGTACTTC.

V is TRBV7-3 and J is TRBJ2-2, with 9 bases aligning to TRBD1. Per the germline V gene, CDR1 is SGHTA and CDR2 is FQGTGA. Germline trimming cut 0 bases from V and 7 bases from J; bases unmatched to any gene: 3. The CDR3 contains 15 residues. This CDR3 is CASSLTGTGHGELFF. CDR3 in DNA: TGTGCCAGCAGCTTAACCGGGACAGGGCACGGGGAGCTGTTTTTT.

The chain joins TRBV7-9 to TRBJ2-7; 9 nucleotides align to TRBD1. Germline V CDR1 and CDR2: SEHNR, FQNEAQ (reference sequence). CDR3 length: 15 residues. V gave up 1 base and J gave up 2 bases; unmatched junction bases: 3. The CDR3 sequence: CASSLDRGRTYEQYF. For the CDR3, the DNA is TGTGCCAGCAGCTTAGACAGGGGGCGGACCTACGAGCAGTACTTC.

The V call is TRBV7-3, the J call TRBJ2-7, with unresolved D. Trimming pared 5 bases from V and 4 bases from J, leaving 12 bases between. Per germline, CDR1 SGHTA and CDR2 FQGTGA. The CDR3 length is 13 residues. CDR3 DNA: TGTGCCAGCAGCCCAAGGCCACGATACGAGCAGTACTTC. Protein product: CASSPRPRYEQYF. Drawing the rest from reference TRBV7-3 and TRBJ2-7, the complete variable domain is GAGVSQTPSNKVTEKGKYVELRCDPISGHTALYWYRQSLGQGPEFLIYFQGTGAADDSGLPNDRFFAVRPEGSVSTLKIQRTERGDSAVYLCASSPRPRYEQYFGPGTRLTVT.

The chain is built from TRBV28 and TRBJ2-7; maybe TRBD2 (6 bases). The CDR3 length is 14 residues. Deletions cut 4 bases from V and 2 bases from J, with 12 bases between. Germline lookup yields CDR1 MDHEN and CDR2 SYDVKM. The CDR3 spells CASSYGGRPYEQYF. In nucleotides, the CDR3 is TGTGCCAGCAGTTATGGTGGGAGGCCCTACGAGCAGTACTTC.

CDR3 amino acids: CASSVTGDAETQYF. CDR3 nucleotide sequence: TGCGCCAGCAGCGTGACAGGGGATGCGGAGACCCAGTACTTC. This chain links TRBV5-1 with TRBJ2-5; 8 bases line up with TRBD1. The CDR3 covers 14 residues. The V gene end was trimmed by 4 bases and the J gene end by 5 bases; junction bases not matched to a gene: 7. Per germline, CDR1 SGHRS and CDR2 YFSETQ.

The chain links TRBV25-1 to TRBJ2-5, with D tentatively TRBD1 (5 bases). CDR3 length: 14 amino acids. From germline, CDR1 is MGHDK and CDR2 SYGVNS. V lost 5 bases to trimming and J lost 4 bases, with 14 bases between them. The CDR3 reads CASSFSRGRETQYF. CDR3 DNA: TGTGCCAGCAGTTTTAGTAGGGGTCGAGAGACCCAGTACTTC.

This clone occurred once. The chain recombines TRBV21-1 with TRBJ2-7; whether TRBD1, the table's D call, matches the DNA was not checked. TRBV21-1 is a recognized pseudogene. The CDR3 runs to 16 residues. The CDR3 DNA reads TGTGCCAGCAGCTTCCCGGTGGACAGGGGAAGAAGCGAGCAGTACTTC. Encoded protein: CASSFPVDRGRSEQYF.

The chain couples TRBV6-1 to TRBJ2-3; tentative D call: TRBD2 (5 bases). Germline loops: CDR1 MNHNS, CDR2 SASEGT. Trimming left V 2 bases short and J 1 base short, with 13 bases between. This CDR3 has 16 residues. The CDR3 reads CASSEREGYGTDTQYF. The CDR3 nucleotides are TGTGCCAGCAGTGAACGAGAGGGTTACGGCACAGATACGCAGTATTTT.

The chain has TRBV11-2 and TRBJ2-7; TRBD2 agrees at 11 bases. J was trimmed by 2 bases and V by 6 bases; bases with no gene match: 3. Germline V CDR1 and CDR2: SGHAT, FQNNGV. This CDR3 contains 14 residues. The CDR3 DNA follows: TGTGCCAGCAGTCGACTAGCGGGAACCTACGAGCAGTACTTC. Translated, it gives CASSRLAGTYEQYF.

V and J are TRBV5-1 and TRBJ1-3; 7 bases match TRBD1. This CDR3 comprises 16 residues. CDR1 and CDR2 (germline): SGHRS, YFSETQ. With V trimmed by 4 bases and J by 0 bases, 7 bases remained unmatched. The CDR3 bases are TGCGCCAGCAGCCCGGGGACAGCCACCTCTGGAAACACCATATATTTT. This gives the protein CASSPGTATSGNTIYF.

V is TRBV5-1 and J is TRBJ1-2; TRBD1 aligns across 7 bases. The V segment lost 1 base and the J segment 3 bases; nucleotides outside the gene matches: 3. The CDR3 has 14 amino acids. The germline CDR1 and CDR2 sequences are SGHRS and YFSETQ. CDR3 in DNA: TGCGCCAGCAGCTTGACTGGACAGGACTATGGCTACACCTTC. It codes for CASSLTGQDYGYTF.